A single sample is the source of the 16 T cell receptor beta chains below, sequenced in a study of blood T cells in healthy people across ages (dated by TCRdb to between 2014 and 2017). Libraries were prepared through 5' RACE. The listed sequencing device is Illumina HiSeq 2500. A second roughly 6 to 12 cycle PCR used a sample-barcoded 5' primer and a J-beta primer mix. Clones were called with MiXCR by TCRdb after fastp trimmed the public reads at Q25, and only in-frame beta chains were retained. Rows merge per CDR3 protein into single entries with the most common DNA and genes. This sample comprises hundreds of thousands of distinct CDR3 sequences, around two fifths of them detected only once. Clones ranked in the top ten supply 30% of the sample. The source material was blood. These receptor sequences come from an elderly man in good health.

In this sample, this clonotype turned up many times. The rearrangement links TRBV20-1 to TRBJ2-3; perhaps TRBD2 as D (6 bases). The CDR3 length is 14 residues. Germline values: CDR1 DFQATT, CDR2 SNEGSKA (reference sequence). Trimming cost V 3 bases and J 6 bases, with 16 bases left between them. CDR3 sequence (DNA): TGCAGTGCTAGGATTGGACTAAACGTTGATACGCAGTATTTT. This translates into CSARIGLNVDTQYF.

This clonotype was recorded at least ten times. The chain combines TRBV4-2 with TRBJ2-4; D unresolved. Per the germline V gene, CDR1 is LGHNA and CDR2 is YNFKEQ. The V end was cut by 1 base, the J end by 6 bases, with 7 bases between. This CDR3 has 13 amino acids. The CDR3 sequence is CASSQGGRNIQYF. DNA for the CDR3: TGTGCCAGCAGCCAAGGTGGCAGAAACATTCAGTACTTC.

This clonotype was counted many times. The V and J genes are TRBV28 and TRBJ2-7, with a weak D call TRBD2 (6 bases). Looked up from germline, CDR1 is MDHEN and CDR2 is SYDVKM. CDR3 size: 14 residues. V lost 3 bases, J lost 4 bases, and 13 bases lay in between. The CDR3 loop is CASSLVAGPYEQYF. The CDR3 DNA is TGTGCCAGCAGTTTGGTCGCGGGACCTTACGAGCAGTACTTC.

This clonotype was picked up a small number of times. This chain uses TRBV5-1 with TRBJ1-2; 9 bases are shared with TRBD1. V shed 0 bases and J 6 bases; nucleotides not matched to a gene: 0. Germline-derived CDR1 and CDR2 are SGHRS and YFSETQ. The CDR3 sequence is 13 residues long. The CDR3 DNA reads TGCGCCAGCAGCTTGGGGGACAGGGATGGCTACACCTTC. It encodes CASSLGDRDGYTF.

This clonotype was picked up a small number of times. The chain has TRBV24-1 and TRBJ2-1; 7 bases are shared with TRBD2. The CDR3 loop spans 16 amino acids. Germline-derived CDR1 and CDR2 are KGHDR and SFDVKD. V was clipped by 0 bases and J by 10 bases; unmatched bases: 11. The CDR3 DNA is TGTGCCACCAGTGATTTGCGGGGGGACTGGACTGGCGAGCAGTTCTTC. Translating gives CATSDLRGDWTGEQFF.

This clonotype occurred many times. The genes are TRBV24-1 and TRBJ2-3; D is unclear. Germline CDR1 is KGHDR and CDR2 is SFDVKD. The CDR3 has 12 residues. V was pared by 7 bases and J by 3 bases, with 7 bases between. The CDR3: CATSRDTDTQYF. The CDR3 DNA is TGTGCCACCAGCAGAGATACAGATACGCAGTATTTT.

The CDR3 protein is CSVELGTGTFLHTEAFF. CDR3 coding DNA: TGCAGCGTTGAGCTGGGGACAGGAACCTTCCTACACACTGAAGCTTTCTTT. The chain employs TRBV29-1 and TRBJ1-1; 8 bases fit TRBD1. The length of the CDR3 is 17 residues. The germline gives CDR1 SQVTM, CDR2 ANQGSEA. V was clipped by 3 bases and J by 3 bases; unmatched bases: 15.

As DNA, the CDR3 is TGCAGTGCTAGAGAACAGGGAATTTACGAGCAGTACTTC. It specifies CSAREQGIYEQYF. The V call is TRBV20-1, the J call TRBJ2-7, with D perhaps TRBD1 (6 bases). The length of the CDR3 is 13 residues. V was cut by 0 bases and J by 4 bases, with 10 bases left in between. Germline-derived CDR1 and CDR2 are DFQATT and SNEGSKA (reference sequence).

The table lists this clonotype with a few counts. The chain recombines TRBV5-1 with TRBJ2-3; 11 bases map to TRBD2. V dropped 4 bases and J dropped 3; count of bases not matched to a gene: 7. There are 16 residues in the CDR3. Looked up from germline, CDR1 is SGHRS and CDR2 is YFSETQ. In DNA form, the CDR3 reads TGCGCCAGCAGCCTCCGTCCTAGCGGGGGGACAGATACGCAGTATTTT. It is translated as CASSLRPSGGTDTQYF. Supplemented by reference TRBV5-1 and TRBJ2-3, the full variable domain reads KAGVTQTPRYLIKTRGQQVTLSCSPISGHRSVSWYQQTPGQGLQFLFEYFSETQRNKGNFPGRFSGRQFSNSRSEMNVSTLELGDSALYLCASSLRPSGGTDTQYFGPGTRLTVL.

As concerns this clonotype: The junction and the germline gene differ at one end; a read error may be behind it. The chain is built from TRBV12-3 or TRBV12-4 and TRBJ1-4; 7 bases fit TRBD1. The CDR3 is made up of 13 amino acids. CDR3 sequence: CASSKGQNEELFF. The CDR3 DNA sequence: TGTGCCAGCAGCAAGGGACAGAATGAAGAACTGTTTTTT.

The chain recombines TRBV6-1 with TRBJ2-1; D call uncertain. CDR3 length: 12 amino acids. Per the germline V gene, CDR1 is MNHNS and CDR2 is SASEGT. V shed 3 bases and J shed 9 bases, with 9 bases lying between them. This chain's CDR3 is CASSEGFLEQFF. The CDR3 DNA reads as TGTGCCAGCAGTGAGGGGTTTCTTGAGCAGTTCTTC.

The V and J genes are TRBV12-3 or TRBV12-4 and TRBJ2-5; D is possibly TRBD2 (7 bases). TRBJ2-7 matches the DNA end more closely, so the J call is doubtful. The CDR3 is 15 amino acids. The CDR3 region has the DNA TGTGCCAGCAGCCGACTCTCGGGGGGCCAGAACGAGCAGTACTTC. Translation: CASSRLSGGQNEQYF.

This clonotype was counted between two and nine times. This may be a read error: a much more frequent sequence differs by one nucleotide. Here the CDR3 DNA reads TGTGCCAGCAGCTCCACTGGGTCCAAAAGATTTAGCACAGATACGCAGTATTTT. Translation: CASSSTGSKRFSTDTQYF. The chain uses TRBV7-2 and TRBJ2-3; D is undetermined. Trimming left V 4 bases short and J 0 bases short, with 20 bases between. Germline V gives CDR1 SGHTA, CDR2 FQGNSA. This CDR3 is 18 amino acids long.

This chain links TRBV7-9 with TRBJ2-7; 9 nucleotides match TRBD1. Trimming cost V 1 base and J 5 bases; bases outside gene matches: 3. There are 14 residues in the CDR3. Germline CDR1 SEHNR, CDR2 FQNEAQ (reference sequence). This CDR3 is CASSLGGDRDEQYF. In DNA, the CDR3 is TGTGCCAGCAGCTTAGGGGGGGACAGGGACGAGCAGTACTTC.

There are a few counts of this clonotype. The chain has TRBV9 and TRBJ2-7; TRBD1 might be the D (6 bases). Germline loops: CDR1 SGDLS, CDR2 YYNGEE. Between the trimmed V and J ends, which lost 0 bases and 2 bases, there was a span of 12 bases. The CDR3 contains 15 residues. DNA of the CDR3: TGTGCCAGCAGCGTAGAAGGGGGTAATGCCTACGAGCAGTACTTC. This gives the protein CASSVEGGNAYEQYF.

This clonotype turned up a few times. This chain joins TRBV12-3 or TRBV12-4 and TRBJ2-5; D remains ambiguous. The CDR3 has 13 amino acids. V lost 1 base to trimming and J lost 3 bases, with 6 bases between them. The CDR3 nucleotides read TGTGCCAGCAGTTTAGAGAGAAAAGAGACCCAGTACTTC. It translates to CASSLERKETQYF.